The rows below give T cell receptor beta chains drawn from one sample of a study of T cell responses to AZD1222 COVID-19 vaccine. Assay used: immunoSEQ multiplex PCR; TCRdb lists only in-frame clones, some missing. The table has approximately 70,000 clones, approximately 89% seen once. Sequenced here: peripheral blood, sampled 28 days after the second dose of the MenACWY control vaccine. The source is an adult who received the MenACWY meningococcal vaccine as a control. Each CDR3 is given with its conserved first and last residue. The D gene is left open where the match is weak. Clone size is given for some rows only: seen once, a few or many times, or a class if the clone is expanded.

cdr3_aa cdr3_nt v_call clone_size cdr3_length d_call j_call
CASREGLAENYEQYF TGTGCCAGCAGGGAGGGACTAGCGGAAAACTACGAGCAGTACTTC TRBV6-5 - 15 TRBD2 TRBJ2-7
CASSLDDNQPQHF TGTGCCAGCAGCTTAGATGATAATCAGCCCCAGCATTTT TRBV7-2 - 13 - TRBJ1-5
CASSPKRTDYGYTF TGTGCCAGCAGCCCTAAAAGGACGGATTATGGCTACACCTTC TRBV5-4 - 14 - TRBJ1-2
CASSLGSGQGSYEQYF TGTGCCAGCAGCTTGGGGTCGGGACAGGGCTCCTACGAGCAGTACTTC TRBV7-9 - 16 TRBD1 TRBJ2-7
CASSLGQGAVSYEQYF TGTGCCAGCAGCCTAGGACAGGGGGCTGTATCCTACGAGCAGTACTTC TRBV3-1/TRBV3-2 - 16 TRBD1 TRBJ2-7
CASRRGNTEAFF TGTGCCAGCAGAAGAGGTAACACTGAAGCTTTCTTT TRBV6-5 - 12 - TRBJ1-1
CASSIDTSGANVLTF TGTGCCAGTAGTATAGACACCTCTGGGGCCAACGTCCTGACTTTC TRBV19 - 15 - TRBJ2-6
CASRDTRSSYEQYF TGTGCCAGCAGGGACACCCGAAGCTCCTACGAGCAGTACTTC TRBV6-5 - 14 - TRBJ2-7
CASQGSLGEKLFF TGTGCCAGCCAAGGGAGCCTAGGGGAAAAACTGTTTTTT TRBV2 - 13 - TRBJ1-4
CASNDHDRDYGYTF TGTGCCAGTAACGATCATGACAGGGACTATGGCTACACCTTC TRBV19 - 14 TRBD1 TRBJ1-2
CASSQVAGNTIYF TGTGCCAGCAGCCAAGTAGCTGGAAACACCATATATTTT TRBV14 - 13 - TRBJ1-3
CAISPDRGRQETQYF TGTGCCATCAGTCCCGACCGTGGGAGGCAAGAGACCCAGTACTTC TRBV10-3 - 15 - TRBJ2-5
CAWSPGLAVPETQYF TGTGCCTGGAGTCCGGGACTAGCGGTCCCTGAGACCCAGTACTTC TRBV30 once 15 TRBD2 TRBJ2-5
CASSQDLNRWNTEAFF TGCGCCAGCAGCCAAGATCTAAACCGATGGAACACTGAAGCTTTCTTT TRBV4-3 - 16 - TRBJ1-1
CASGLGQDTDTQYF TGCGCCAGCGGCCTCGGACAGGACACAGATACGCAGTATTTT TRBV5-1 - 14 TRBD1 TRBJ2-3
CASSLVGQGANYGYTF TGTGCCAGCAGCTTAGTCGGACAGGGAGCTAACTATGGCTACACCTTC TRBV7-9 - 16 TRBD1 TRBJ1-2
CASSLQGAVETQYF TGTGCCAGCAGCCTACAGGGGGCTGTGGAGACCCAGTACTTC TRBV11-1 - 14 TRBD1 TRBJ2-5
CASSETISYTF TGTGCCAGCAGCGAGACTATTAGCTACACCTTC TRBV5-8 - 11 - TRBJ1-2
CASRAVSSRGDTQYF TGTGCCAGCAGGGCCGTGTCCTCCCGGGGTGATACGCAGTATTTT TRBV7-9 - 15 - TRBJ2-3
CASGTGTGNVYTEAFF TGTGCTAGTGGGACCGGGACAGGGAATGTGTACACTGAAGCTTTCTTT TRBV12-5 - 16 TRBD1 TRBJ1-1
CASSLPQAGYTF TGTGCCAGCAGTTTGCCTCAGGCTGGCTACACCTTC TRBV28 - 12 - TRBJ1-2
CASSVVGTGNTEAFF TGTGCCAGCAGCGTAGTGGGTACCGGGAACACTGAAGCTTTCTTT TRBV9 - 15 - TRBJ1-1
CASSQLLSTALNQPQHF TGCGCCAGCAGCCAGCTACTATCGACAGCTCTCAATCAGCCCCAGCATTTT TRBV4-1 - 17 - TRBJ1-5
CASSLGQGRTPLHF TGTGCCAGCAGTTTAGGACAGGGTAGGACACCCCTCCACTTT TRBV11-2 - 14 TRBD1 TRBJ1-6
CASGQGGPGTQYF TGTGCCAGCGGACAGGGGGGCCCTGGGACCCAGTACTTC TRBV7-6 - 13 TRBD1 TRBJ2-5
CASSADFTDTQYF TGTGCCAGCAGCGCGGACTTCACAGATACGCAGTATTTT TRBV11-3 few 13 - TRBJ2-3
CATSDSSGTQFDEQFF TGTGCCACCAGTGATTCCTCCGGGACTCAATTCGATGAGCAGTTCTTC TRBV24-1 - 16 - TRBJ2-1
CASSPHVGGYTF TGTGCCAGCAGCCCTCACGTGGGTGGCTACACCTTC TRBV3-1/TRBV3-2 - 12 - TRBJ1-2
CASSLGVGQDYEQYF TGTGCCAGCAGCTTAGGAGTGGGGCAGGACTACGAGCAGTACTTC TRBV7-9 - 15 - TRBJ2-7
CASSQGREAEAFF TGCGCCAGCAGCCAAGGGCGTGAGGCGGAAGCTTTCTTT TRBV4-1 - 13 - TRBJ1-1
CASSQGALQGISGNTIYF TGTGCCAGCAGCCAAGGGGCACTACAGGGGATCTCTGGAAACACCATATATTTT TRBV4-2 - 18 TRBD1 TRBJ1-3
CASSINGQVETQYF TGTGCCAGTAGTATAAACGGACAGGTGGAGACCCAGTACTTC TRBV19 - 14 TRBD1 TRBJ2-5
CASSSEGGTQYF TGTGCCAGCAGCTCTGAGGGGGGGACCCAGTACTTC TRBV7-9 - 12 - TRBJ2-5
CASSLGGTGNYGYTF TGTGCCAGCAGCTTGGGGGGGACAGGAAACTATGGCTACACCTTC TRBV5-4 - 15 TRBD1 TRBJ1-2
CASSPGTPITGELFF TGTGCCAGCAGCCCTGGGACACCCATCACCGGGGAGCTGTTTTTT TRBV11-3 - 15 - TRBJ2-2
CATSDPSTDTQYF TGTGCCACCAGTGATCCGAGCACAGATACGCAGTATTTT TRBV24-1 - 13 - TRBJ2-3
CASGPGTTSTARGAFF TGTGCTAGTGGACCCGGGACAACGTCTACCGCTCGGGGAGCTTTCTTT TRBV12-5 - 16 - TRBJ1-1
CATSTNYNEQFF TGTGCCACCAGTACAAACTACAATGAGCAGTTCTTC TRBV24-1 - 12 - TRBJ2-1
CASSPGTGGAYIEQYF TGTGCCAGCAGCCCGGGGACAGGGGGCGCGTATATCGAGCAGTACTTC TRBV5-6 - 16 TRBD1 TRBJ2-7
CASSRAGVYGYTF TGTGCCAGTAGTCGCGCAGGCGTTTATGGCTACACCTTC TRBV19 - 13 - TRBJ1-2
CASNPLNTALRNYGYTF TGTGCCAGTAACCCCTTAAACACCGCCCTGAGGAACTATGGCTACACCTTC TRBV19 - 17 - TRBJ1-2
CASSLSRGYNQPQHF TGTGCCAGCAGTTTATCCCGGGGATACAATCAGCCCCAGCATTTT TRBV27 - 15 - TRBJ1-5
CASSPFGGAGNTIYF TGTGCCAGCAGTCCGTTTGGGGGGGCTGGAAACACCATATATTTT TRBV6-5 - 15 - TRBJ1-3
CASSKSGQLGNSPLHF TGTGCCAGCAGCAAATCAGGACAATTGGGGAATTCACCCCTCCACTTT TRBV3-1/TRBV3-2 - 16 - TRBJ1-6
CASSIGQGKATDTQYF TGTGCCAGCAGCATTGGACAGGGGAAGGCCACAGATACGCAGTATTTT TRBV7-8 - 16 TRBD1 TRBJ2-3
CASSMRNTDTQYF TGTGCCAGTAGTATGAGGAACACAGATACGCAGTATTTT TRBV19 few 13 - TRBJ2-3
CASSQETDSGAGELFF TGTGCCAGCAGCCAAGAAACCGATAGCGGGGCCGGGGAGCTGTTTTTT TRBV3-1/TRBV3-2 - 16 TRBD2 TRBJ2-2
CASSFDTDSYGYTF TGTGCCAGCAGCTTTGACACGGACTCCTATGGCTACACCTTC TRBV7-2 few 14 - TRBJ1-2
CASSPGAGGHQETQYF TGTGCCAGCAGCCCCGGGGCAGGGGGCCACCAAGAGACCCAGTACTTC TRBV7-3 - 16 TRBD1 TRBJ2-5
CASSGGTAPFSGYTF TGTGCCAGCAGCGGAGGGACAGCACCTTTTTCCGGCTACACCTTC TRBV13 few 15 TRBD1 TRBJ1-2
CASSSETGANEQYF TGTGCCAGCAGCTCGGAGACAGGAGCGAACGAGCAGTACTTC TRBV7-9 few 14 - TRBJ2-7